Following are 27 T cell receptor beta chains from one sample sequenced in a study of T-cell reconstitution after alpha-beta-depleted transplantation in children. Molecular barcoding with unique molecular identifiers was used for the TCRbeta library. TCRdb reprocessed the PCR reads via MiXCR and lists one record per CDR3 protein. The repertoire includes around 500,000 distinct CDR3 sequences, around an eighth of them detected once, and roughly 5.4% sits in the top ten. The sample here was PBMCs from the stem cell graft donor, taken from the stem cell graft. The source is a human donor who donated a stem cell graft to a child with combined immunodeficiency.

In its sample, this clonotype was seen a few times. The V gene is TRBV24-1, the J gene TRBJ1-5; TRBD1 might be the D (5 bases). Deletions cut 2 bases from V and 5 bases from J, with 18 bases between. Germline values: CDR1 KGHDR, CDR2 SFDVKD. The CDR3 length is 17 residues. The CDR3 sequence is CATSDSGTLIKDQPQHF. The CDR3 bases are TGTGCCACCAGTGATTCCGGGACCCTGATTAAGGATCAGCCCCAGCATTTT.

This clonotype appeared many times. This sequence joins TRBV20-1 and TRBJ2-1, with 7 bases lining up with TRBD2. The ends lost 1 base at V and 1 base at J; junction bases unmatched: 4. CDR1 is DFQATT, CDR2 SNEGSKA, per germline (reference sequence). The CDR3 loop spans 15 amino acids. CDR3 residues: CSARGMGGSYNEQFF. CDR3 in DNA: TGCAGTGCTAGAGGCATGGGAGGGTCCTACAATGAGCAGTTCTTC.

This clonotype turned up a few times. CDR3 nucleotides: TGTGCCAGCAGTTACTTACGGGAGGGTAGGGGAGAGCAGTTCTTC. Translation gives CASSYLREGRGEQFF. The chain is built from TRBV6-2 or TRBV6-3 and TRBJ2-1; TRBD2 matches 8 bases. The CDR3 sequence is 15 residues long. The germline V gene encodes CDR1 MNHEY and CDR2 SVGEGT. V shed 1 base, J shed 10 bases, and the junction held 9 bases outside the gene matches.

The table lists this clonotype with many counts. V is TRBV12-3 or TRBV12-4 and J is TRBJ1-2; D not resolved. The CDR3 totals 13 residues. Trimming took off 5 bases at V and 2 bases at J, with 9 bases between the two ends. The CDR3 DNA is TGTGCCAGCAGTCAGCAGCAAAACTATGGCTACACCTTC. This encodes CASSQQQNYGYTF.

The sample holds many counts of this clonotype. This chain uses TRBV6-5 with TRBJ2-3, with D unclear. CDR1 and CDR2 from the germline V gene are MNHEY and SVGAGI. Trimming removed 2 bases from V and 2 bases from J, with 11 bases in between. CDR3 length: 15 residues. CDR3 in DNA: TGTGCCAGCAGTTACGACTCCACAATCACAGATACGCAGTATTTT. Amino acid sequence: CASSYDSTITDTQYF.

The CDR3 DNA is TGTGCCAGCAGCGCCCGACAGGGCGGTTTGGAGACCCAGTACTTC. Protein: CASSARQGGLETQYF. The chain is built from TRBV13 and TRBJ2-5, with 7 nucleotides matching TRBD1. CDR1 and CDR2 from the germline V gene are PRHDT and FYEKMQ (reference sequence). The V and J ends lost 5 bases and 5 bases, in that order; junction bases with no gene match: 11. This CDR3 region has 15 residues. The entire variable domain, with the rest obtained from reference TRBV13 and TRBJ2-5, is as follows: AAGVIQSPRHLIKEKRETATLKCYPIPRHDTVYWYQQGPGQDPQFLISFYEKMQSDKGSIPDRFSAQQFSDYHSELNMSSLELGDSALYFCASSARQGGLETQYFGPGTRLLVL.

This clonotype was counted only a few times. CDR3 protein: CASGPGYGSGANVLTF. The CDR3 DNA follows: TGTGCCAGCGGCCCAGGATACGGCTCTGGGGCCAACGTCCTGACTTTC. The genes are TRBV12-3 or TRBV12-4 and TRBJ2-6; D is unresolved. The length of the CDR3 is 16 residues. Trimming took 8 bases from V and 0 from J, leaving 14 bases between them.

This chain uses TRBV5-1 with TRBJ1-1, with D perhaps matching TRBD1 (5 bases). The CDR3 contains 14 residues. Germline V gene sequence: CDR1 SGHRS, CDR2 YFSETQ. The germline V and J ends were trimmed by 4 bases and 1 base, with 11 bases remaining between them. For the CDR3, the DNA is TGCGCCAGCAGCCCGGGACGGACGAACACTGAAGCTTTCTTT. It translates to CASSPGRTNTEAFF.

This clonotype appeared many times. V gene TRBV29-1 combines with J gene TRBJ1-1, with D hard to call. CDR1 and CDR2 (germline): SQVTM, ANQGSEA. The germline V and J ends were trimmed by 4 bases and 7 bases, with 10 bases remaining between them. The CDR3 extends over 11 amino acids. CDR3 protein: CSVGGGNEAFF. CDR3 DNA: TGCAGCGTTGGTGGCGGGAATGAAGCTTTCTTT.

This clonotype was counted only a few times. The chain uses TRBV7-2 and TRBJ2-5, with D perhaps matching TRBD1 (5 bases). V was clipped by 1 base and J by 5 bases, with 11 bases between them. In germline, CDR1 is SGHTA, CDR2 FQGNSA. The CDR3 runs to 14 residues. CDR3 loop: CASSLGTPGETQYF. The CDR3 DNA reads TGTGCCAGCAGCTTAGGGACCCCAGGGGAGACCCAGTACTTC.

This rearrangement joins TRBV6-4 to TRBJ1-1; a weak D match, TRBD1 (5 bases). Germline V lookup: CDR1 MRHNA, CDR2 SNTAGT. Trimming left V 3 bases short and J 4 bases short, with 9 bases between. There are 13 residues in the CDR3. CDR3 in amino acids: CASSEGLATEAFF. CDR3 DNA: TGTGCCAGCAGTGAGGGACTGGCCACTGAAGCTTTCTTT.

This clonotype has a handful of counts. The chain has TRBV5-1 and TRBJ2-3; D may be TRBD2 (6 bases). Germline assignment: CDR1 SGHRS and CDR2 YFSETQ. Trimming stripped 1 base from V and 0 bases from J, with 12 bases between. This CDR3 is 16 amino acids long. CDR3 sequence (DNA): TGCGCCAGCAGCTTGTTTGGGGACTTAAGCACAGATACGCAGTATTTT. Translating gives CASSLFGDLSTDTQYF.

The CDR3 DNA sequence: TGTGCCAGCAGCTTCAGGCCCTCGGGGGGCGCCGGAACAGATACGCAGTATTTT. It codes for CASSFRPSGGAGTDTQYF. The rearrangement uses TRBV7-8 and TRBJ2-3; D may be TRBD2 (7 bases). V lost 3 bases, J lost 3 bases, and 22 bases lay in between. The length of the CDR3 is 18 residues. Per the germline V gene, CDR1 is SGHVS and CDR2 is FQNEAQ.

This clonotype was recorded many times. V is TRBV10-3 and J is TRBJ2-3, with 7 nucleotides matching TRBD1. J gave up 2 bases and V 5 bases, and 10 bases lay outside the gene matches. Germline CDR1 is ENHRY and CDR2 is SYGVKD. The CDR3 sequence is 16 residues long. CDR3 region: CAISRGGREVTDTQYF. The DNA of the CDR3 is TGTGCCATCAGTCGAGGGGGCAGGGAAGTCACAGATACGCAGTATTTT.

This clonotype was found many times. The rearrangement joins TRBV12-3 or TRBV12-4 to TRBJ1-1; no clear D. This CDR3 contains 13 residues. V lost 6 bases to trimming and J lost 0 bases, with 8 bases between them. The CDR3: CASSSLLNTEAFF. In nucleotides, the CDR3 is TGTGCCAGCAGCTCTCTCCTGAACACTGAAGCTTTCTTT.

This clonotype was seen a handful of times. J is TRBJ1-4 and V is TRBV20-1; tentative D call: TRBD1 (5 bases). This CDR3 region has 14 residues. V was cut by 0 bases and J by 4 bases, with 9 bases left in between. The germline V gene has CDR1 DFQATT and CDR2 SNEGSKA (reference sequence). CDR3 loop: CSAREGGGNEKLFF. CDR3 in DNA: TGCAGTGCTAGAGAGGGGGGGGGTAATGAAAAACTGTTTTTT.

This clonotype was counted at least ten times. The V and J genes are TRBV12-3 or TRBV12-4 and TRBJ2-1; D not resolved. V dropped 3 bases and J dropped 14 bases, with 14 bases sitting between them. The CDR3 covers 12 residues. CDR3 coding DNA: TGTGCCAGCAGTTTCCGCACGGACGGAGAGTTCTTC. Its translation is CASSFRTDGEFF.

This clonotype turned up a few times. The rearrangement joins TRBV7-7 to TRBJ2-1; unclear D gene. Trimming took off 4 bases at V and 10 bases at J, with 14 bases between the two ends. This CDR3 comprises 13 residues. Germline V gene data show CDR1 as SSHAT and CDR2 as FNYEAQ (reference sequence). This chain's CDR3 is CASSSSLTEEQFF. The CDR3, as DNA: TGTGCCAGCAGCTCTTCCCTAACCGAGGAGCAGTTCTTC.

The chain is built from TRBV5-1 and TRBJ1-2; 9 bases agree with TRBD1. Per the germline V gene, CDR1 is SGHRS and CDR2 is YFSETQ. CDR3 length: 16 amino acids. Losses at the gene ends were 3 bases for V and 8 bases for J; bases not matched to a gene: 14. The CDR3 DNA reads as TGCGCCAGCAGCTCAAGCGCCGGGACAGGGAGTCGCGGCTACACCTTC. Its protein product is CASSSSAGTGSRGYTF.

The chain carries TRBV4-3 and TRBJ2-7; 12 bases line up with TRBD2. J gave up 2 bases and V 4 bases, and 15 bases lay outside the gene matches. CDR3 length equals 19 residues. Germline V gene sequence: CDR1 LGHNA, CDR2 YSLEER. The CDR3 coding sequence is TGCGCCAGCAGCCCGACCGGGACTAGCGGGCCGCAGTTCCCCTACGAGCAGTACTTC. As protein: CASSPTGTSGPQFPYEQYF.

The DNA for the CDR3 is TGTGCCATCGGACTAGCGGGAGACTCCTACGAGCAGTACTTC. Its translation: CAIGLAGDSYEQYF. V gene TRBV10-3 combines with J gene TRBJ2-7, with 13 bases that match TRBD2. This CDR3 comprises 14 residues. Germline lookup yields CDR1 ENHRY and CDR2 SYGVKD. The junction had 1 base not matched to a gene; V was cut back by 8 bases and J by 0 bases.

The CDR3 DNA is TGCGCCAGCAGCTCCTCTACCAAGGAAATCGAGCAGTACTTC. Its translation: CASSSSTKEIEQYF. The gene calls are TRBV5-1 and TRBJ2-7; no definite D call. Germline CDR1 is SGHRS and CDR2 is YFSETQ. The CDR3 length is 14 residues. Trimming took off 3 bases at V and 6 bases at J, with 16 bases between the two ends.

V and J are TRBV6-5 and TRBJ1-5; D might be TRBD1 (5 bases). From germline, CDR1 is MNHEY and CDR2 SVGAGI. This CDR3 contains 14 residues. V was clipped by 6 bases and J by 1 base, with 10 bases between them. The CDR3 DNA reads as TGTGCCAGCAGAAACGGGGGGAGCAATCAGCCCCAGCATTTT. This gives the protein CASRNGGSNQPQHF.

This clonotype appeared many times. This chain connects TRBV21-1 to TRBJ2-3; TRBD1, as called in the table, went unchecked against the DNA. TRBV21-1 is a listed pseudogene. The CDR3 has 14 amino acids. This chain's CDR3 is CANSRDREPDTQYF. CDR3 in DNA: TGTGCCAATAGCCGGGACAGGGAACCAGATACGCAGTATTTT.

In this sample, this clonotype turned up a few times. The chain joins TRBV10-3 to TRBJ2-5; the match to TRBD2 covers 12 bases. From germline, CDR1 is ENHRY and CDR2 SYGVKD. This CDR3 comprises 16 residues. V gave up 4 bases and J gave up 1 base; unmatched junction bases: 4. The CDR3 here is CAISVTSGRVQETQYF. Written as DNA, the CDR3 is TGTGCCATCAGTGTGACTAGCGGGAGAGTCCAAGAGACCCAGTACTTC.

This clonotype was picked up a small number of times. This chain joins TRBV7-9 and TRBJ2-1; D ambiguous. CDR1 and CDR2 (germline): SEHNR, FQNEAQ (reference sequence). The CDR3 length is 15 residues. V was trimmed by 2 bases and J by 4 bases, leaving 12 bases between them. The CDR3 sequence: CASSLPIASYNEQFF. The CDR3 DNA is TGTGCCAGCAGCTTACCGATCGCCTCTTACAATGAGCAGTTCTTC. Combining the CDR3 with reference TRBV7-9 and TRBJ2-1 gives the whole variable domain DTGVSQNPRHKITKRGQNVTFRCDPISEHNRLYWYRQTLGQGPEFLTYFQNEAQLEKSRLLSDRFSAERPKGSFSTLEIQRTEQGDSAMYLCASSLPIASYNEQFFGPGTRLTVL.

A few counts support this clonotype. J is TRBJ1-6 and V is TRBV5-1; D not certain. Germline V gene sequence: CDR1 SGHRS, CDR2 YFSETQ. V was pared by 5 bases and J by 5 bases, with 8 bases between. The CDR3 length is 13 residues. The CDR3 nucleotides read TGCGCCAGCAGGGGAACCCATAATTCACCCCTCCACTTT. Protein product: CASRGTHNSPLHF.